The 6 T cell receptor beta chains given below trace back to one sample, sequenced in a study of T cell responses to AZD1222 COVID-19 vaccine (dated by TCRdb to 2020 to 2022). This specimen's time point label, interpreted: about 28 days (+/-7) after the second vaccine dose. The library was prepared using the immunoSEQ multiplex PCR assay. Drawn from immuneACCESS, this table holds only the in-frame rearrangements with V and J called that TCRdb kept. Clones are partly lost; checked studies trace under half to an unresolved V gene and leave the rest unexplained. The sample table lists approximately 150,000 clones, around 90% of them with a count of one. The ten largest clones take up about 2% of the sample. This material consisted of peripheral blood, taken 28 days after the second AZD1222 dose. The receptors shown here come from an adult who received the AZD1222 COVID-19 vaccine.

V is TRBV5-1 and J is TRBJ1-4, with no clear D. Trimming removed 0 bases from V and 2 bases from J, with 8 bases in between. Germline CDR1 is SGHRS and CDR2 is YFSETQ. The CDR3 is 15 amino acids. Here the CDR3 reads CASSLARVTNEKLFF. CDR3 DNA: TGCGCCAGCAGCTTGGCAAGGGTTACTAATGAAAAACTGTTTTTT.

The rearrangement uses TRBV20-1 and TRBJ1-2, with TRBD1 as a possible D gene (6 bases). This CDR3 has 10 amino acids. Trimming cost V 6 bases and J 8 bases, with 10 bases left between them. The germline V gene encodes CDR1 DFQATT and CDR2 SNEGSKA (reference sequence). CDR3 sequence (DNA): TGCAGTGCAAACAGGGACGGCTACACCTTC. It encodes CSANRDGYTF.

This rearrangement joins TRBV27 to TRBJ2-3; TRBD1 matches at 8 bases. There are 14 residues in the CDR3. Germline V gene sequence: CDR1 MNHEY, CDR2 SMNVEV (reference sequence). The V gene end was trimmed by 7 bases and the J gene end by 1 base; junction bases not matched to a gene: 4. The CDR3 loop reads CASNVDRGTDTQYF. The CDR3 nucleotides read TGTGCCAGCAATGTGGACAGGGGCACAGATACGCAGTATTTT.

V is TRBV3-1 (or the pseudogene TRBV3-2) and J is TRBJ1-2; D unclear. Between the trimmed V and J ends, which lost 1 base and 0 bases, there was a span of 18 bases. The CDR3 is 18 residues long. Looked up from germline, CDR1 is LGHDT and CDR2 is YNNKEL (reference sequence). The CDR3 loop reads CASSQVSLVPASNYGYTF. For the CDR3, the DNA is TGTGCCAGCAGCCAAGTTTCTTTAGTTCCAGCTTCTAACTATGGCTACACCTTC.

This clone is a singleton in its sample. J is TRBJ1-1 and V is TRBV4-2, with 8 nucleotides matching TRBD1. Germline trimming cut 3 bases from V and 10 bases from J; bases unmatched to any gene: 16. Germline values: CDR1 LGHNA, CDR2 YNFKEQ. The CDR3 is made up of 16 amino acids. CDR3 in DNA: TGTGCCAGCAGCCATCCTCGTTCGACAGGGGTTTGGGGAGCTTTCTTT. Protein product: CASSHPRSTGVWGAFF.

Note on this clone: The sample carries other DNA sequences with the same CDR3. V is TRBV12-3 or TRBV12-4 and J is TRBJ2-3; TRBD1 might be the D (5 bases). The CDR3 spans 13 residues. V was clipped by 2 bases and J by 4 bases, with 7 bases between them. This CDR3 is CASSLQGADTQYF. The CDR3 DNA sequence: TGTGCCAGCAGTTTACAGGGCGCAGATACGCAGTATTTT.